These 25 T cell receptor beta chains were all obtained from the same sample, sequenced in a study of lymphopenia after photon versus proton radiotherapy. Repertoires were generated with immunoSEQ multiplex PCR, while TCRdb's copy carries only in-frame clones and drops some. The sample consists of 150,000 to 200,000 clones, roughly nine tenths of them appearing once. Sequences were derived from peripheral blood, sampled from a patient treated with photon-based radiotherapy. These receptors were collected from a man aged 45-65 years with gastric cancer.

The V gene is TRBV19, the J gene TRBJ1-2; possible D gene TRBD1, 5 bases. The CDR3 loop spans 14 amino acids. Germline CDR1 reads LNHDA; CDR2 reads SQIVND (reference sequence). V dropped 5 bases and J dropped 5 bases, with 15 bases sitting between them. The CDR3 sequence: CASSGRGPTYGYTF. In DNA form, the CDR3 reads TGTGCCAGTAGTGGAAGGGGCCCAACTTATGGCTACACCTTC.

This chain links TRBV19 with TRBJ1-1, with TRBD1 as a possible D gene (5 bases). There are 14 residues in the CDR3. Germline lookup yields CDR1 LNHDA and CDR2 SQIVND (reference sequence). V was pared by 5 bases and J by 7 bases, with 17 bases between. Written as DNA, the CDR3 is TGTGCCAGTAGTCCACATCGGGGGGTGATTGAAGCTTTCTTT. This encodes CASSPHRGVIEAFF.

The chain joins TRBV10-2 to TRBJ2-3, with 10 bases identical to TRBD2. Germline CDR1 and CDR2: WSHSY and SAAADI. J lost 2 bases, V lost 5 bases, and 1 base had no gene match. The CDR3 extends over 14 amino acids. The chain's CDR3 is CASSLAGATDTQYF. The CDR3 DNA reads TGCGCCAGCAGTCTAGCGGGAGCCACAGATACGCAGTATTTT.

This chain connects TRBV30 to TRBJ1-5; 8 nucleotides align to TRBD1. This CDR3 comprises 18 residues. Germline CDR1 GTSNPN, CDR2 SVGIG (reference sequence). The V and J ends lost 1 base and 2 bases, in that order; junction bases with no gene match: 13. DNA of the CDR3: TGTGCCTGGAGTGCAGGAAGGACAGGGTTATGGGGCAATCAGCCCCAGCATTTT. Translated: CAWSAGRTGLWGNQPQHF. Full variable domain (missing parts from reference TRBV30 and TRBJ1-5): SQTIHQWPATLVQPVGSPLSLECTVEGTSNPNLYWYRQAAGRGLQLLFYSVGIGQISSEVPQNLSASRPQDRQFILSSKKLLLSDSGFYLCAWSAGRTGLWGNQPQHFGDGTRLSIL.

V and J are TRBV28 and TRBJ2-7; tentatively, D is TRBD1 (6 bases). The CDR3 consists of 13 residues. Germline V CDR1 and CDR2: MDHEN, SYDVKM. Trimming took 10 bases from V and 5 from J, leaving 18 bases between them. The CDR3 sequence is CATLWDTDNEQYF. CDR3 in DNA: TGTGCCACTTTATGGGACACCGATAACGAGCAGTACTTC.

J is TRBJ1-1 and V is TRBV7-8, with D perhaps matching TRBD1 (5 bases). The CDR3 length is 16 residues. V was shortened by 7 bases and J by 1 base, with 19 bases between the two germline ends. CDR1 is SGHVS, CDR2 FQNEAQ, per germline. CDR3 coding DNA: TGTGCCAGCAAACCCAGGGCCGGGGGTCGGAACACTGAAGCTTTCTTT. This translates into CASKPRAGGRNTEAFF.

The CDR3 loop is CASSPDRFAYEQYF. Written as DNA, the CDR3 is TGTGCCAGCAGCCCAGACAGGTTTGCCTACGAGCAGTACTTC. The gene calls are TRBV5-5 and TRBJ2-7; possibly TRBD1 for D (6 bases). V was trimmed by 4 bases and J by 2 bases, leaving 13 bases between them. The CDR3 runs 14 residues. From germline, CDR1 is SGHKS and CDR2 YYEKEE (reference sequence).

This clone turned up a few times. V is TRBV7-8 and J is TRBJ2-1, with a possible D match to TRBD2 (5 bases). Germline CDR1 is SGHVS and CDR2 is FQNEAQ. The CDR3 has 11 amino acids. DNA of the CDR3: TGTGGGGCGGGCACCTACAATGAGCAGTTCTTC. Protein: CGAGTYNEQFF. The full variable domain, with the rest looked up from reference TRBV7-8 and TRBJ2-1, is GAGVSQSPRYKVAKRGQDVALRCDPISGHVSLFWYQQALGQGPEFLTYFQNEAQLDKSGLPSDRFFAERPEGSVSTLKIQRTQQEDSAVYLCGAGTYNEQFFGPGTRLTVL.

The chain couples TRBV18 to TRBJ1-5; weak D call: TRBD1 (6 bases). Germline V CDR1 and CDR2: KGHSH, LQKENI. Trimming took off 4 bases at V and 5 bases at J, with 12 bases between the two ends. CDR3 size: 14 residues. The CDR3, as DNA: TGTGCCAGCTCACTGGACAGATCCGATCAGCCCCAGCATTTT. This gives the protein CASSLDRSDQPQHF.

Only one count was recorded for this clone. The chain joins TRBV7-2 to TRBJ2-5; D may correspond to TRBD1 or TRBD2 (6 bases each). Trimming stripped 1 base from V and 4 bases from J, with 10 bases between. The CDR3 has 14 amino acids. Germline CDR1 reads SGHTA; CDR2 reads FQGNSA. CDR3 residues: CASSLVRGLETQYF. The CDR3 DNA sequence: TGTGCCAGCAGCTTAGTCCGGGGGCTAGAGACCCAGTACTTC.

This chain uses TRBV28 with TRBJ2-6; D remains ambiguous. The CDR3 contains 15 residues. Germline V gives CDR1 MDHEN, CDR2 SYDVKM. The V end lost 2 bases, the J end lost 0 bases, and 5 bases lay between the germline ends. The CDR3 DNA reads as TGTGCCAGCAGTTTAGGGATCTCTGGGGCCAACGTCCTGACTTTC. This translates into CASSLGISGANVLTF.

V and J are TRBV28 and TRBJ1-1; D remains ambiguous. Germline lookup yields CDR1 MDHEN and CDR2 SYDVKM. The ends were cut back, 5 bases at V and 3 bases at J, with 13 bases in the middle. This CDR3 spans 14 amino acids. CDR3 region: CASSLLGRDTEAFF. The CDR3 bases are TGTGCCAGCAGTCTGCTGGGGAGGGACACTGAAGCTTTCTTT.

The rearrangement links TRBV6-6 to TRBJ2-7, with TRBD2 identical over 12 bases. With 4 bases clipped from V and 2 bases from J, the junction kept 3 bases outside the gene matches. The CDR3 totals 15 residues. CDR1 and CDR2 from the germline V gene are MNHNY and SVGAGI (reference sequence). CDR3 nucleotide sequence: TGTGCCAGCAGTTCCCTAGCGGGAGGGACCTACGAGCAGTACTTC. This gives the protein CASSSLAGGTYEQYF.

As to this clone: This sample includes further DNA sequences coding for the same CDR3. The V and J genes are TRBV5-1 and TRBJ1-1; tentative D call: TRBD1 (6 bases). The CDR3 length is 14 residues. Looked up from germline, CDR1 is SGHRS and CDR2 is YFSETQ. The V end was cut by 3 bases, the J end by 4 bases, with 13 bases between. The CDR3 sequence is CASSSQGGGTEAFF. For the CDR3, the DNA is TGCGCCAGCAGCTCACAGGGAGGGGGCACTGAAGCTTTCTTT.

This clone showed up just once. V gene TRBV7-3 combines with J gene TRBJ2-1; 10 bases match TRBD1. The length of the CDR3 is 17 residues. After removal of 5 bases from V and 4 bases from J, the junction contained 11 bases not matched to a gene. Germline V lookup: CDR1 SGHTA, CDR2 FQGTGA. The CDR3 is CASSGRAGQGLYNEQFF. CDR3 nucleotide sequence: TGTGCCAGCAGCGGGCGAGCGGGACAGGGGTTATACAATGAGCAGTTCTTC. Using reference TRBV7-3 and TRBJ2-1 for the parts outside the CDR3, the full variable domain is GAGVSQTPSNKVTEKGKYVELRCDPISGHTALYWYRQSLGQGPEFLIYFQGTGAADDSGLPNDRFFAVRPEGSVSTLKIQRTERGDSAVYLCASSGRAGQGLYNEQFFGPGTRLTVL.

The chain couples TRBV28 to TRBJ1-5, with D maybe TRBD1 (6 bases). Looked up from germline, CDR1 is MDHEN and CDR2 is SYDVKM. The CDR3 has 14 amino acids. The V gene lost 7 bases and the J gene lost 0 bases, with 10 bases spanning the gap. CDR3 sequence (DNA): TGTGCCAGCACTCAGGGGAATAGCAATCAGCCCCAGCATTTT. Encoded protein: CASTQGNSNQPQHF.

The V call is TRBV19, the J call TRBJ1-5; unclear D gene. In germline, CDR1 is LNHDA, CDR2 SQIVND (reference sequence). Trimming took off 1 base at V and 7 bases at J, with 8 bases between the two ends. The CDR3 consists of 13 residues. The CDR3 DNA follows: TGTGCCAGTAGTATAGGGGTCGACCAGCCCCAGCATTTT. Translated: CASSIGVDQPQHF.

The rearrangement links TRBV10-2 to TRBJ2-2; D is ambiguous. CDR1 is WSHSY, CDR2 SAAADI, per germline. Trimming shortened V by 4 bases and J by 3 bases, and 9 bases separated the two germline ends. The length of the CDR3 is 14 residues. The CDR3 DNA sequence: TGCGCCAGCAGTGCCCTAGGCTACACCGGGGAGCTGTTTTTT. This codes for CASSALGYTGELFF.

For the CDR3, the DNA is TGTGCCAGCAGCTCGGGACTAGCGGGAGTAAGAATCTACGAGCAGTACTTC. This gives the protein CASSSGLAGVRIYEQYF. The chain joins TRBV5-4 to TRBJ2-7; 14 bases match TRBD2. Looked up from germline, CDR1 is SGHNT and CDR2 is YYREEE (reference sequence). Germline trimming cut 3 bases from V and 3 bases from J; bases unmatched to any gene: 8. The CDR3 consists of 17 residues.

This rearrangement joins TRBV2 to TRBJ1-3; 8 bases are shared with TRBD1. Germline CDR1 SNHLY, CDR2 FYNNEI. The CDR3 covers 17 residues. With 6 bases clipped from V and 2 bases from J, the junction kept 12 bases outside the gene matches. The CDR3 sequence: CASRSTRDRRTGNTIYF. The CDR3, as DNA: TGTGCCAGCAGATCCACCCGGGACAGGCGCACTGGAAACACCATATATTTT.

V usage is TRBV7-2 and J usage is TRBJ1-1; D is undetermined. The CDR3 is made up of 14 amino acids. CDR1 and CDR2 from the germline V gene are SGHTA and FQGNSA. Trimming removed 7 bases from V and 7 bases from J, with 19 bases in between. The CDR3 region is CASMSDGFSGEAFF. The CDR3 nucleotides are TGTGCCAGCATGAGTGACGGTTTCAGCGGTGAAGCTTTCTTT.

The CDR3 nucleotides are TGCGCCAGCAGCTGGAGACTAGCGGGAGGTGGCACCGGGGAGCTGTTTTTT. It yields the protein CASSWRLAGGGTGELFF. The V and J genes are TRBV5-1 and TRBJ2-2; 13 bases map to TRBD2. Trimming cost V 3 bases and J 4 bases; bases outside gene matches: 6. CDR3 length: 17 residues. CDR1 is SGHRS, CDR2 YFSETQ, per germline. The full variable domain, with the rest looked up from reference TRBV5-1 and TRBJ2-2, is KAGVTQTPRYLIKTRGQQVTLSCSPISGHRSVSWYQQTPGQGLQFLFEYFSETQRNKGNFPGRFSGRQFSNSRSEMNVSTLELGDSALYLCASSWRLAGGGTGELFFGEGSRLTVL.

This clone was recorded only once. The CDR3 reads CASSAPTGGTYNEQFF. CDR3 bases: TGTGCCAGCAGCGCACCGACAGGGGGGACTTACAATGAGCAGTTCTTC. The J gene is TRBJ2-1, the V gene TRBV9, with 9 bases that match TRBD1. The CDR3 contains 16 residues. Germline loops: CDR1 SGDLS, CDR2 YYNGEE. J gave up 4 bases and V 3 bases, and 8 bases lay outside the gene matches.

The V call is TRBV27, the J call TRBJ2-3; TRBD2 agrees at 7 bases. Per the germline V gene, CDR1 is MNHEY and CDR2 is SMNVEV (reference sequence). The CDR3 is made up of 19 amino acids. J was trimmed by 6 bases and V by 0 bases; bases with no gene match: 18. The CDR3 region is CASSLSPVSMGGLYDTQYF. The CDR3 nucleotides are TGTGCCAGCAGTTTATCCCCAGTGTCAATGGGAGGGCTATACGATACGCAGTATTTT.

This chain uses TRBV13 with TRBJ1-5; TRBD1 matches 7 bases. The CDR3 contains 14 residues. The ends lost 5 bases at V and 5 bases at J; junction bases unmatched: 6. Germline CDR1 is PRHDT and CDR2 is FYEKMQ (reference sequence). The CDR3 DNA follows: TGTGCCAGCAGCCTAAGAGGGGGCGATCAGCCCCAGCATTTT. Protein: CASSLRGGDQPQHF.